Below are 20 T cell receptor beta chains sequenced from a single sample in a study of blood T cell repertoires in COVID-19 (dated by TCRdb to about 2020). The library relied on the immunoSEQ multiplex PCR assay. What TCRdb holds here is the immuneACCESS table cut down to in-frame rearrangements. Part of the clones is not present; checked against another copy, under half of the missing clones reflect an unresolved V gene, and the others are unexplained. The sample table lists around 140,000 clones, 88% of them with a count of one. The ten biggest clones cover about 9.4% of the sample. The sequencing input was peripheral blood. The receptors originated from a man aged 45-60 years with acute or convalescent COVID-19.

CDR3 DNA: TGTGCCACCAGACAGGGGGCCAACACCATATATTTT. It translates to CATRQGANTIYF. This chain links TRBV12-3 or TRBV12-4 with TRBJ1-3; 10 nucleotides match TRBD1. The CDR3 totals 12 residues. The trim removed 10 bases at V and 7 bases at J, leaving 4 bases unmatched.

The CDR3 coding sequence is TGTGCCAGCAGCTATCAGAGCGCAGATACGCAGTATTTT. The encoded protein is CASSYQSADTQYF. This chain connects TRBV7-2 to TRBJ2-3; unclear D gene. V lost 4 bases and J 4 bases, leaving 9 bases between the germline ends. There are 13 residues in the CDR3. In germline, CDR1 is SGHTA, CDR2 FQGNSA.

This chain connects TRBV9 to TRBJ2-7; TRBD2 matches 7 bases. Per germline, CDR1 SGDLS and CDR2 YYNGEE. The CDR3 consists of 17 residues. V lost 4 bases to trimming and J lost 0 bases; unmatched junction nucleotides: 13. CDR3: CASSPRGGLPRSYEQYF. As DNA, the CDR3 is TGTGCCAGCAGCCCGAGGGGAGGGCTTCCCCGCTCCTACGAGCAGTACTTC. The full variable domain, rest sourced from reference TRBV9 and TRBJ2-7, is DSGVTQTPKHLITATGQRVTLRCSPRSGDLSVYWYQQSLDQGLQFLIQYYNGEERAKGNILERFSAQQFPDLHSELNLSSLELGDSALYFCASSPRGGLPRSYEQYFGPGTRLTVT.

The CDR3 spells CASSTTGNSPLHF. CDR3 coding DNA: TGTGCCAGCAGCACTACAGGGAATTCACCCCTCCACTTT. The chain recombines TRBV7-9 with TRBJ1-6, with D perhaps matching TRBD1 (6 bases). V was cut by 5 bases and J by 7 bases, with 9 bases left in between. Looked up from germline, CDR1 is SEHNR and CDR2 is FQNEAQ (reference sequence). CDR3 length: 13 amino acids. Based on the CDR3 plus reference TRBV7-9 and TRBJ1-6, the full variable domain is DTGVSQNPRHKITKRGQNVTFRCDPISEHNRLYWYRQTLGQGPEFLTYFQNEAQLEKSRLLSDRFSAERPKGSFSTLEIQRTEQGDSAMYLCASSTTGNSPLHFGNGTRLTVT.

This rearrangement joins TRBV7-2 to TRBJ1-2; TRBD1 aligns across 9 bases. The CDR3 spans 15 residues. Looked up from germline, CDR1 is SGHTA and CDR2 is FQGNSA. Unmatched junction bases numbered 6, after V lost 1 base and J lost 6 bases. Here the CDR3 reads CASSLEGDRVDGYTF. CDR3 DNA: TGTGCCAGCAGCTTAGAAGGGGACAGGGTGGATGGCTACACCTTC. The complete variable domain, with remaining parts taken from reference TRBV7-2 and TRBJ1-2, reads GAGVSQSPSNKVTEKGKDVELRCDPISGHTALYWYRQSLGQGLEFLIYFQGNSAPDKSGLPSDRFSAERTGGSVSTLTIQRTQQEDSAVYLCASSLEGDRVDGYTFGSGTRLTVV.

The chain couples TRBV30 to TRBJ1-1; 7 nucleotides align to TRBD1. The germline CDR1 and CDR2 sequences are GTSNPN and SVGIG (reference sequence). The CDR3 length is 14 residues. J gave up 5 bases and V 2 bases, and 8 bases lay outside the gene matches. CDR3 DNA: TGTGCCTGGAGTCCCCCAGGGGGGAGAACTGAAGCTTTCTTT. This gives the protein CAWSPPGGRTEAFF.

The sample holds one count of this clone. V usage is TRBV5-1 and J usage is TRBJ1-2; the match to TRBD1 covers 8 bases. Germline loops: CDR1 SGHRS, CDR2 YFSETQ. The CDR3 runs to 13 residues. The V and J ends lost 4 bases and 4 bases, in that order; junction bases with no gene match: 3. The CDR3: CASSVTGAYGYTF. The CDR3 DNA sequence: TGCGCCAGCAGCGTGACAGGGGCCTATGGCTACACCTTC.

This chain connects TRBV19 to TRBJ1-6; the match to TRBD1 covers 7 bases. Trimming cost V 4 bases and J 5 bases; bases outside gene matches: 11. Germline V gives CDR1 LNHDA, CDR2 SQIVND (reference sequence). The CDR3 is 17 amino acids. The CDR3 coding sequence is TGTGCCAGTAGTAGGAACCCCGGGACAGCGAATAATTCACCCCTCCACTTT. Protein: CASSRNPGTANNSPLHF.

The chain is built from TRBV5-1 and TRBJ2-7; D might be TRBD2 (6 bases). V shed 2 bases and J shed 3 bases, with 9 bases lying between them. Looked up from germline, CDR1 is SGHRS and CDR2 is YFSETQ. The CDR3 totals 13 residues. The CDR3 protein is CASSFLGLYEQYF. In DNA, the CDR3 is TGCGCCAGCAGCTTTCTGGGACTCTACGAGCAGTACTTC.

The J gene is TRBJ1-1, the V gene TRBV9, with D uncertain. V dropped 0 bases and J dropped 1 base, with 7 bases sitting between them. The CDR3 covers 14 residues. Germline values: CDR1 SGDLS, CDR2 YYNGEE. The CDR3 sequence is CASSVAPGNTEAFF. The CDR3 DNA sequence: TGTGCCAGCAGCGTAGCCCCGGGGAACACTGAAGCTTTCTTT.

The rearrangement joins TRBV28 to TRBJ1-2, with 7 bases aligning to TRBD1. In germline, CDR1 is MDHEN, CDR2 SYDVKM. V dropped 1 base and J dropped 8; count of bases not matched to a gene: 10. The CDR3 is 15 residues long. As DNA, the CDR3 is TGTGCCAGCAGTTTATCCTACCGACAGGGAGGCGGCTACACCTTC. Translation: CASSLSYRQGGGYTF.

The chain is built from TRBV7-9 and TRBJ1-6, with TRBD1 identical over 7 bases. CDR1 and CDR2 (germline): SEHNR, FQNEAQ (reference sequence). V trimming: 6 bases; J trimming: 6 bases; junction bases outside the gene matches: 5. This CDR3 has 14 amino acids. CDR3 region: CASSRTGSNSPLHF. The CDR3 DNA follows: TGTGCCAGCAGTCGGACAGGCAGTAATTCACCCCTCCACTTT.

CDR3 DNA: TGTGCCAGTAGTTCCCCTTTAACTAGCGGGAGTCAGCAGTACTTC. Encoded protein: CASSSPLTSGSQQYF. The gene calls are TRBV19 and TRBJ2-7, with 11 positions matching TRBD2. Per the germline V gene, CDR1 is LNHDA and CDR2 is SQIVND (reference sequence). The junction had 11 bases not matched to a gene; V was cut back by 5 bases and J by 8 bases. CDR3 length: 15 residues. Supplemented by reference TRBV19 and TRBJ2-7, the full variable domain reads DGGITQSPKYLFRKEGQNVTLSCEQNLNHDAMYWYRQDPGQGLRLIYYSQIVNDFQKGDIAEGYSVSREKKESFPLTVTSAQKNPTAFYLCASSSPLTSGSQQYFGPGTRLTVT.

The CDR3 sequence: CASSPRQGVQSYTF. CDR3 DNA: TGTGCCAGCAGCCCGAGGCAGGGGGTCCAAAGCTACACCTTC. The chain combines TRBV5-5 with TRBJ1-2; 7 positions match TRBD1. The CDR3 is 14 residues long. V shed 4 bases and J 9 bases; nucleotides not matched to a gene: 12. Germline loops: CDR1 SGHKS, CDR2 YYEKEE (reference sequence).

The CDR3 sequence is CASSVFGNTEAFF. Written as DNA, the CDR3 is TGTGCCAGCAGCGTATTCGGGAACACTGAAGCTTTCTTT. J is TRBJ1-1 and V is TRBV9; unclear D gene. Germline V gene lookup returns CDR1 SGDLS and CDR2 YYNGEE. This CDR3 contains 13 residues. With 1 base removed from V and 1 base from J, the gap between germline ends came to 5 bases.

V is TRBV6-5 and J is TRBJ1-2; 8 nucleotides agree with TRBD1. V lost 4 bases and J lost 4; bases outside the gene matches: 11. The length of the CDR3 is 16 residues. Germline assignment: CDR1 MNHEY and CDR2 SVGAGI. The CDR3 here is CASSSISGQGGYGYTF. In DNA form, the CDR3 reads TGTGCCAGCAGTTCGATATCAGGACAGGGCGGCTATGGCTACACCTTC.

V usage is TRBV18 and J usage is TRBJ1-1; the D is unclear. V was cut by 3 bases and J by 1 base, with 6 bases left in between. The CDR3 totals 13 residues. Per germline, CDR1 KGHSH and CDR2 LQKENI. CDR3 nucleotide sequence: TGTGCCAGCTCACCTCTCTCGAACACTGAAGCTTTCTTT. The encoded protein is CASSPLSNTEAFF.

This clone has a handful of counts. The chain has TRBV13 and TRBJ2-2; the D is unclear. The CDR3 extends over 12 amino acids. Germline CDR1 and CDR2: PRHDT and FYEKMQ (reference sequence). Trimming removed 6 bases from V and 3 bases from J, with 5 bases in between. Written as DNA, the CDR3 is TGTGCCAGCAGTCGTTACACCGGGGAGCTGTTTTTT. Translation gives CASSRYTGELFF.

The chain carries TRBV11-3 and TRBJ1-1; 8 positions match TRBD1. CDR1 is SGHNT, CDR2 YENEEA, per germline. V was clipped by 5 bases and J by 1 base; unmatched bases: 3. The CDR3 is 14 amino acids. The CDR3 here is CASSRDRGNTEAFF. CDR3 nucleotides: TGTGCCAGCAGCCGAGACAGGGGGAACACTGAAGCTTTCTTT. The variable domain in full, with the rest retrieved from reference TRBV11-3 and TRBJ1-1, is EAGVVQSPRYKIIEKKQPVAFWCNPISGHNTLYWYLQNLGQGPELLIRYENEEAVDDSQLPKDRFSAERLKGVDSTLKIQPAELGDSAVYLCASSRDRGNTEAFFGQGTRLTVV.

The V and J genes are TRBV19 and TRBJ1-2; 9 bases fit TRBD1. The CDR3 loop spans 13 amino acids. V trimming: 7 bases; J trimming: 4 bases; junction bases outside the gene matches: 4. Germline V gene sequence: CDR1 LNHDA, CDR2 SQIVND (reference sequence). The DNA for the CDR3 is TGTGCCAGTACCCCGGACAGGGGCTATGGCTACACCTTC. Amino acid sequence: CASTPDRGYGYTF.